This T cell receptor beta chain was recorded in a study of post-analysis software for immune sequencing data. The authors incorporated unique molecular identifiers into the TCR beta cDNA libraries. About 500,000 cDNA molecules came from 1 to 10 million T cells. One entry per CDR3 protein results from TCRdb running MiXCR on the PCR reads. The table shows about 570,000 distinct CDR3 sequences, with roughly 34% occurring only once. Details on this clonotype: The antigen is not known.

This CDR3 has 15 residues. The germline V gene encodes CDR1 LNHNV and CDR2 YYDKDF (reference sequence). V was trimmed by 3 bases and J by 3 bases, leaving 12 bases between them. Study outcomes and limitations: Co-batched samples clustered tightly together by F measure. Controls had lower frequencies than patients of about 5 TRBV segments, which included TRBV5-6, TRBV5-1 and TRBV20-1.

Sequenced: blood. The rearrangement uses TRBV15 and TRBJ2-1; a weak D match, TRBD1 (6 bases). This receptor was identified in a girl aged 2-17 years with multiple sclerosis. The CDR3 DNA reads TGTGCCACCAGCAGTCCGGGACATAACTACAATGAGCAGTTCTTC. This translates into CATSSPGHNYNEQFF.